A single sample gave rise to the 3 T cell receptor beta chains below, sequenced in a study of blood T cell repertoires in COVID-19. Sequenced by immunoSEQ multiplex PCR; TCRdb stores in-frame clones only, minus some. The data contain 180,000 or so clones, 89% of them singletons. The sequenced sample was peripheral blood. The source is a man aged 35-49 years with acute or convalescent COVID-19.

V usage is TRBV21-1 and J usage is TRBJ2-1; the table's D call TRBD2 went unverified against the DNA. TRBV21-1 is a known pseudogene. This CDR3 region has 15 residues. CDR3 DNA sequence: TGTGCCAGCATCCCTTCTAGCGGGGAGTACAATGAGCAGTTCTTC. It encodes CASIPSSGEYNEQFF.

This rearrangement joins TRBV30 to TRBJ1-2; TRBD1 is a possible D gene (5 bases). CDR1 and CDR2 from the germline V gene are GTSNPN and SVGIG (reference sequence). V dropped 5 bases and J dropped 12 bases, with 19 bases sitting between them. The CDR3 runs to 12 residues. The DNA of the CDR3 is TGTGCCTGGGCCGCAATAACAGGAAGGAACACCTTC. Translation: CAWAAITGRNTF.

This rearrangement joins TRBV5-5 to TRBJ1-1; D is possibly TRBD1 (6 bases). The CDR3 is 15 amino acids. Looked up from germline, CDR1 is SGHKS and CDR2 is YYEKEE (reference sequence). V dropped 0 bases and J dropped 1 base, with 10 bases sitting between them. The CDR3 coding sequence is TGTGCCAGCAGCTTGGTGCAGGGGAGGAACACTGAAGCTTTCTTT. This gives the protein CASSLVQGRNTEAFF. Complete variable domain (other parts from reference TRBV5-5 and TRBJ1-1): DAGVTQSPTHLIKTRGQQVTLRCSPISGHKSVSWYQQVLGQGPQFIFQYYEKEERGRGNFPDRFSARQFPNYSSELNVNALLLGDSALYLCASSLVQGRNTEAFFGQGTRLTVV.